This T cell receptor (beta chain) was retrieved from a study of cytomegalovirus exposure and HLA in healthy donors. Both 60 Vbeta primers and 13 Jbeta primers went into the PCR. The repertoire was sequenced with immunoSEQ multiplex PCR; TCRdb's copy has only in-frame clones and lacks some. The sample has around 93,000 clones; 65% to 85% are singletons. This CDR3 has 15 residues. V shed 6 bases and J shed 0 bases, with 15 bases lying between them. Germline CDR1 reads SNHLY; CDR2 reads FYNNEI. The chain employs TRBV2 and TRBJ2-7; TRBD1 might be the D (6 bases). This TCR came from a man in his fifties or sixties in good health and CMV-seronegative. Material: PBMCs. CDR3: CASSSTGTSSYEQYF. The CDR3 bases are TGTGCCAGCAGCTCGACCGGGACAAGCTCCTACGAGCAGTACTTC.